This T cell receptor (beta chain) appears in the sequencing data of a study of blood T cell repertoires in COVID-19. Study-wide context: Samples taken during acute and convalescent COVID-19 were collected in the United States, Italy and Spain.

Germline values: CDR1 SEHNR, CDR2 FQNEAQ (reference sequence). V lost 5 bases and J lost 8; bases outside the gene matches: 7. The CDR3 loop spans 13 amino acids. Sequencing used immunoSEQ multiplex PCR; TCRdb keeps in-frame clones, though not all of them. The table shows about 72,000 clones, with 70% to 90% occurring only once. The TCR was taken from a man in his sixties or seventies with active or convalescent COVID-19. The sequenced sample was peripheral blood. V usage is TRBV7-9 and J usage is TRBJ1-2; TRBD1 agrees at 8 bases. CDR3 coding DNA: TGTGCCAGCAGCCCGACAGGGGCAGGAGGCTACACCTTC. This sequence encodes CASSPTGAGGYTF.